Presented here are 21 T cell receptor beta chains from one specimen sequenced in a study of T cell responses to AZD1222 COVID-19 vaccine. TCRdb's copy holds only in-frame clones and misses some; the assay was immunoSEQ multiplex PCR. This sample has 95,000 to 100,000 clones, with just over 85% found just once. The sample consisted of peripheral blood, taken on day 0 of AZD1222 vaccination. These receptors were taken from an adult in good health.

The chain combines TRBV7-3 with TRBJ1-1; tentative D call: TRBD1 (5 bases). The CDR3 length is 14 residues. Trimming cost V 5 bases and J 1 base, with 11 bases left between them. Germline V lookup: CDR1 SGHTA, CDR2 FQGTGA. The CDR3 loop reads CASSQSGTNTEAFF. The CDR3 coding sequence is TGTGCCAGCAGCCAATCCGGGACGAACACTGAAGCTTTCTTT.

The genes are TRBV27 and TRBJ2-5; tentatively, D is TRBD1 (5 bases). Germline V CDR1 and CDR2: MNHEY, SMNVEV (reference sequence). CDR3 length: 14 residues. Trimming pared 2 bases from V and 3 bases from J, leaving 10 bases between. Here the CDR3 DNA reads TGTGCCAGCAGTTTAATGGGCAGGGAAGAGACCCAGTACTTC. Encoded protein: CASSLMGREETQYF.

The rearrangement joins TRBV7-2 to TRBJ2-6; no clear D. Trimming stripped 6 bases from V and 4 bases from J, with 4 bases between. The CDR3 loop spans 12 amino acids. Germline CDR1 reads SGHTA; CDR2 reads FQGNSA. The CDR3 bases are TGTGCCAGCAGTCAGGGGGCCAACGTCCTGACTTTC. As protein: CASSQGANVLTF.

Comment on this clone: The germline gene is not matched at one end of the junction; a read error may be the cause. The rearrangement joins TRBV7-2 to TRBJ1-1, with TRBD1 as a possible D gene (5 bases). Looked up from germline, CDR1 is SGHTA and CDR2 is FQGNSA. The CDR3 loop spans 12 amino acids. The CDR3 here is CATSPRGTEAFF. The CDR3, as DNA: TGTGCCACCAGCCCGAGGGGCACTGAAGCTTTCTTT.

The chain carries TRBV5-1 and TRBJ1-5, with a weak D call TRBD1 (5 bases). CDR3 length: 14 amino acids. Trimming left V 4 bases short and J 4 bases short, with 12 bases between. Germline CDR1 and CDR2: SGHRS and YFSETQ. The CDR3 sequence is CASSPTGNNQPQHF. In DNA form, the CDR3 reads TGCGCCAGCAGCCCCACAGGAAATAATCAGCCCCAGCATTTT.

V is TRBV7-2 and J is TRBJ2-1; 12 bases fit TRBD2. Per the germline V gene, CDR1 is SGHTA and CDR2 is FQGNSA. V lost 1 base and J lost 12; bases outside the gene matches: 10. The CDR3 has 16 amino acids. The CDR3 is CASSLVLAGGGQRQFF. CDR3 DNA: TGTGCCAGCAGCTTAGTACTAGCGGGAGGAGGGCAAAGGCAGTTCTTC.

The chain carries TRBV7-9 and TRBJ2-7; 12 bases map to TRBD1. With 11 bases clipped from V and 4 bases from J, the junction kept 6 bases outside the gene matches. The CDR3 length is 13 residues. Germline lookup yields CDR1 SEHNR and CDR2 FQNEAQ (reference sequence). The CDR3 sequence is CAGGQGALYEQYF. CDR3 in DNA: TGTGCCGGGGGACAGGGGGCATTGTACGAGCAGTACTTC.

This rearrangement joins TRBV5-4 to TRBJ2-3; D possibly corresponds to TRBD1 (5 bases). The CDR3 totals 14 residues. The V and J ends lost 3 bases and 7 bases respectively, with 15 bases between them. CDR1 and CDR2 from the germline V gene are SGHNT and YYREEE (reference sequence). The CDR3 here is CASSSDTDMNTQYF. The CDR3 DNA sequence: TGTGCCAGCAGCTCGGACACCGACATGAATACGCAGTATTTT. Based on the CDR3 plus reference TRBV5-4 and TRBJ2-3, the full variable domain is ETGVTQSPTHLIKTRGQQVTLRCSSQSGHNTVSWYQQALGQGPQFIFQYYREEENGRGNFPPRFSGLQFPNYSSELNVNALELDDSALYLCASSSDTDMNTQYFGPGTRLTVL.

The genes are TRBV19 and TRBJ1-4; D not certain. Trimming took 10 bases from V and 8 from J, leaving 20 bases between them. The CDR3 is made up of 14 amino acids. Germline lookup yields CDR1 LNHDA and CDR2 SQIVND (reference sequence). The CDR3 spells CATETGIRGEKLFF. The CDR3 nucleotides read TGTGCCACCGAAACGGGGATCCGAGGGGAAAAACTGTTTTTT.

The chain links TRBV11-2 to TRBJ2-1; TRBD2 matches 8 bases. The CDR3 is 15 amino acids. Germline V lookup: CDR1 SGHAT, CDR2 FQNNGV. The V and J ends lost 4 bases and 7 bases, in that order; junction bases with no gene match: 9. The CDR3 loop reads CASSWGLGLRNEQFF. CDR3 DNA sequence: TGTGCCAGCAGCTGGGGACTAGGCCTGAGGAATGAGCAGTTCTTC.

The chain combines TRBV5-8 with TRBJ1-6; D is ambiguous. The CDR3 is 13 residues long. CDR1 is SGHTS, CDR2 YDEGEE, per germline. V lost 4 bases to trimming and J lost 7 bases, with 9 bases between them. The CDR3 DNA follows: TGTGCCAGCAGCCCCCAGCGCAATTCACCCCTCCACTTT. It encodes CASSPQRNSPLHF. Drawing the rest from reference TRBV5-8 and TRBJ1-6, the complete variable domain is EAGVTQSPTHLIKTRGQQATLRCSPISGHTSVYWYQQALGLGLQFLLWYDEGEERNRGNFPPRFSGRQFPNYSSELNVNALELEDSALYLCASSPQRNSPLHFGNGTRLTVT.

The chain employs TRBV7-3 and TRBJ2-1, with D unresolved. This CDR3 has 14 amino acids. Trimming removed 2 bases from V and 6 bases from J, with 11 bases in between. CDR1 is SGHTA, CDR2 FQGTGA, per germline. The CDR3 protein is CASSLSSASNEQFF. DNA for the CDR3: TGTGCCAGCAGCTTATCGTCGGCTAGCAATGAGCAGTTCTTC.

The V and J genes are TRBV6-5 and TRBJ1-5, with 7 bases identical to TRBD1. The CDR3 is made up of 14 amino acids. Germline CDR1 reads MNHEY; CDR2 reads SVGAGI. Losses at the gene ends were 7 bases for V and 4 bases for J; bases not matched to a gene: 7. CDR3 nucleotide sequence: TGTGCCAGCAAGGGGGCAGGGGGAAATCAGCCCCAGCATTTT. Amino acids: CASKGAGGNQPQHF.

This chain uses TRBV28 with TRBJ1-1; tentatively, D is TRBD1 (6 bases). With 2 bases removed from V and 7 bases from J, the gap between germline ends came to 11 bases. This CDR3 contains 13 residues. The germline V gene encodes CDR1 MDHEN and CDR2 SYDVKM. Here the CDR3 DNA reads TGTGCCAGCAGTTTACGGGGGGCGGATGAAGCTTTCTTT. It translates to CASSLRGADEAFF.

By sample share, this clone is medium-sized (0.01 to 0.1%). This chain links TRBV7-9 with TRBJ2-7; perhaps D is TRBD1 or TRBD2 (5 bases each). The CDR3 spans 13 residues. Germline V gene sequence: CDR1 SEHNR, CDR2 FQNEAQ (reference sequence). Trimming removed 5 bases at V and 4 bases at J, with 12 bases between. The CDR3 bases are TGTGCCAGCAGCCCGGGACGGAAATACGAGCAGTACTTC. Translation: CASSPGRKYEQYF.

The DNA of the CDR3 is TGTGCCAGTATGGAGGGTGGAGGGTTCAATCAGCCCCAGCATTTT. It yields the protein CASMEGGGFNQPQHF. This sequence joins TRBV19 and TRBJ1-5; no firm D call. CDR1 and CDR2 (germline): LNHDA, SQIVND (reference sequence). V gave up 7 bases and J gave up 3 bases, with 16 bases separating them. The CDR3 is 15 residues long. The variable domain in full, with the rest retrieved from reference TRBV19 and TRBJ1-5, is DGGITQSPKYLFRKEGQNVTLSCEQNLNHDAMYWYRQDPGQGLRLIYYSQIVNDFQKGDIAEGYSVSREKKESFPLTVTSAQKNPTAFYLCASMEGGGFNQPQHFGDGTRLSIL.

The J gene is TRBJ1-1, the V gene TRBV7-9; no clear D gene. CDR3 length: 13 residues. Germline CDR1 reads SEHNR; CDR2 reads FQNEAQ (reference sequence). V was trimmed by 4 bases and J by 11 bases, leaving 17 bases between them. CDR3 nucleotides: TGTGCCAGCAGCTCGCAGGCTTCTGGAACGGCTTTCTTT. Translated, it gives CASSSQASGTAFF.

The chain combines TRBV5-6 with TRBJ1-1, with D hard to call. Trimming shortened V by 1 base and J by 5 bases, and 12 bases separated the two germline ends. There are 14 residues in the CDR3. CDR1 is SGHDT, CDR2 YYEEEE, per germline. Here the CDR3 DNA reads TGTGCCAGCAGCTTGTTCGAGGGATTAACTGAAGCTTTCTTT. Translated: CASSLFEGLTEAFF.

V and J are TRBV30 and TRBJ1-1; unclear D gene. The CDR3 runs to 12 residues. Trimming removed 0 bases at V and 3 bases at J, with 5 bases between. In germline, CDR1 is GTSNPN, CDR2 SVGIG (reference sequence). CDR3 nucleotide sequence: TGTGCCTGGAGTGTTAGCTACACTGAAGCTTTCTTT. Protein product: CAWSVSYTEAFF.

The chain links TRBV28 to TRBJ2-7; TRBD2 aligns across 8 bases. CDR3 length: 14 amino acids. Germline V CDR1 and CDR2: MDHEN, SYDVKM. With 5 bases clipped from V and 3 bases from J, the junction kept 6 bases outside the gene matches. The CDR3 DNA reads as TGTGCCAGCAGTCCAGGGACTAGGTTCTACGAGCAGTACTTC. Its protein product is CASSPGTRFYEQYF.

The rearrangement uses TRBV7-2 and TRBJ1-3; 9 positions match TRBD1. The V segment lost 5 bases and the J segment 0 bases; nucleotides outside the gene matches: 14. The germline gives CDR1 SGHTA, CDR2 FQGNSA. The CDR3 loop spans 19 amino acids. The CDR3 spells CASSLTLSTGGPSGNTIYF. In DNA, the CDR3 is TGTGCCAGCAGCCTCACTCTCTCTACAGGGGGCCCCTCTGGAAACACCATATATTTT.